This T cell receptor (beta chain) was found in a study of shared clonotypes between healthy human individuals. For the study at large: Each donor's CD4 naive and CD4 memory cells filled three plates apiece, CD8 naive two, and CD8 memory one.

CD8 cells classed as naive were CD45RO-negative and positively selected for CCR7, excluding terminally differentiated effector memory CD45RA+ cells. Germline CDR1 and CDR2: SGHDT and YYEEEE. Between the trimmed V and J ends, which lost 0 bases and 2 bases, there was a span of 5 bases. The CDR3 runs to 13 residues. At deep level, the assay was performed. The data were produced by immunoSEQ multiplex PCR, yet TCRdb's version contains in-frame clones alone and is incomplete. Here the sample spans some 1,900,000 clones, about 95% being singletons. Sequenced sample: naive CD8+ T cells sorted from blood. The rearrangement uses TRBV5-6 and TRBJ2-5; D ambiguous. The receptor was isolated from a man younger than 30 in good health. The CDR3 DNA sequence: TGTGCCAGCAGCTTGGACACACAAGAGACCCAGTACTTC. It yields the protein CASSLDTQETQYF. Using reference TRBV5-6 and TRBJ2-5 for the parts outside the CDR3, the full variable domain is DAGVTQSPTHLIKTRGQQVTLRCSPKSGHDTVSWYQQALGQGPQFIFQYYEEEERQRGNFPDRFSGHQFPNYSSELNVNALLLGDSALYLCASSLDTQETQYFGPGTRLLVL.